The 18 T cell receptor beta chains below come from one sample, sequenced in a study of T-cell memory formation after mild COVID-19. TCRdb passed the 5' RACE reads through MiXCR, listing each CDR3 protein once. Altogether hundreds of thousands of distinct CDR3 sequences are present, 15% to 20% being singletons, with the ten largest covering 12%. The sequencing sample was made of PBMCs or a T cell subset sorted from them (not recorded which). The source is an adult woman who had mild COVID-19 (a few samples of this study predate the infection). Cell type and time point are not known.

The chain employs TRBV12-3 or TRBV12-4 and TRBJ2-2, with D possibly matching TRBD1 (6 bases). CDR3 length: 15 residues. Trimming removed 6 bases from V and 6 bases from J, with 17 bases in between. CDR3 in amino acids: CASSPNRVGAGELFF. In DNA form, the CDR3 reads TGTGCCAGCAGCCCTAACAGGGTGGGGGCCGGGGAGCTGTTTTTT.

The gene calls are TRBV6-1 and TRBJ1-4; D remains unclear. The germline V and J ends were trimmed by 7 bases and 0 bases, with 12 bases remaining between them. The CDR3 is made up of 15 amino acids. CDR1 is MNHNS and CDR2 is SASEGT in the germline V gene. The DNA of the CDR3 is TGTGCCAGCATTCCCTCGACACCAACTAATGAAAAACTGTTTTTT. Its protein is CASIPSTPTNEKLFF.

V and J are TRBV5-1 and TRBJ2-2; 9 positions match TRBD2. V shed 5 bases and J 4 bases; nucleotides not matched to a gene: 3. The germline gives CDR1 SGHRS, CDR2 YFSETQ. The CDR3 runs 14 residues. CDR3 residues: CASRIAGVTGELFF. The CDR3 region has the DNA TGCGCCAGCAGAATAGCGGGAGTCACCGGGGAGCTGTTTTTT.

The rearrangement joins TRBV5-6 to TRBJ1-1; unclear D gene. Germline values: CDR1 SGHDT, CDR2 YYEEEE. This CDR3 spans 15 amino acids. V was clipped by 4 bases and J by 7 bases, with 20 bases between them. DNA of the CDR3: TGTGCCAGCAGCCTAGTCCCTTTTGGGCGGGTTGAAGCTTTCTTT. Its protein is CASSLVPFGRVEAFF.

This clonotype was picked up many times. The chain employs TRBV6-6 and TRBJ2-5; D is ambiguous. V was trimmed by 0 bases and J by 2 bases, leaving 1 base between them. The V gene's germline CDR1 is MNHNY and CDR2 SVGAGI (reference sequence). The CDR3 is made up of 12 amino acids. The CDR3 loop reads CASSYSQETQYF. The CDR3 nucleotides are TGTGCCAGCAGTTACTCGCAAGAGACCCAGTACTTC.

The chain employs TRBV30 and TRBJ2-7; D ambiguous. V lost 2 bases to trimming and J lost 1 base, with 3 bases between them. Germline CDR1 GTSNPN, CDR2 SVGIG (reference sequence). The CDR3 has 11 amino acids. CDR3 sequence reads: CAWSFSYEQYF. The CDR3, as DNA: TGTGCCTGGAGTTTTTCCTACGAGCAGTACTTC.

V gene TRBV11-1 combines with J gene TRBJ2-1, with TRBD2 matching over 10 bases. Trimming removed 1 base from V and 8 bases from J; junction bases left unmatched: 8. Germline values: CDR1 SGHAT, CDR2 FQDESV (reference sequence). This CDR3 contains 16 residues. The DNA of the CDR3 is TGTGCCAGCAGCTTAGGGCTAGCGGGAGCAGCCTATGAGCAGTTCTTC. Protein: CASSLGLAGAAYEQFF.

The chain carries TRBV20-1 and TRBJ2-7, with no clear D. V was pared by 4 bases and J by 3 bases, with 10 bases between. The CDR3 is made up of 12 amino acids. Germline CDR1 and CDR2: DFQATT and SNEGSKA (reference sequence). The CDR3 spells CSAKLPSYEQYF. In DNA form, the CDR3 reads TGCAGTGCTAAACTCCCTAGCTACGAGCAGTACTTC.

This clonotype was observed a handful of times. The genes are TRBV2 and TRBJ2-1; 7 positions match TRBD1. Germline assignment: CDR1 SNHLY and CDR2 FYNNEI. The CDR3 loop spans 17 amino acids. Trimming cost V 7 bases and J 6 bases; bases outside gene matches: 18. This CDR3 reads CASTDSILLTGSNEQFF. In DNA, the CDR3 is TGTGCCAGCACCGACTCGATCCTTTTGACAGGGAGCAATGAGCAGTTCTTC.

This clonotype was recorded a few times. V and J are TRBV5-5 and TRBJ1-2; D unresolved. The CDR3 sequence is 16 residues long. Germline V gene lookup returns CDR1 SGHKS and CDR2 YYEKEE (reference sequence). V lost 0 bases to trimming and J lost 1 base, with 13 bases between them. The CDR3 is CASSLDSIPLNYGYTF. The CDR3 DNA reads TGTGCCAGCAGCTTGGACAGTATTCCGCTTAACTATGGCTACACCTTC.

The chain couples TRBV14 to TRBJ2-6; a possible D gene is TRBD2 (6 bases). The germline gives CDR1 SGHDN, CDR2 FVKESK. Trimming stripped 3 bases from V and 2 bases from J, with 8 bases between. The CDR3 length is 15 residues. The CDR3 loop reads CASSHGGTGANVLTF. In DNA, the CDR3 is TGTGCCAGCAGCCACGGGGGAACTGGGGCCAACGTCCTGACTTTC.

The chain combines TRBV6-5 with TRBJ1-2; D is undetermined. Per the germline V gene, CDR1 is MNHEY and CDR2 is SVGAGI. The length of the CDR3 is 13 residues. Trimming removed 2 bases at V and 6 bases at J, with 10 bases between. CDR3 residues: CASSYAPTHGYTF. The CDR3 coding sequence is TGTGCCAGCAGTTACGCCCCGACCCATGGCTACACCTTC.

This clonotype was counted a few times. This chain joins TRBV4-1 and TRBJ2-3; 9 nucleotides agree with TRBD2. There are 16 residues in the CDR3. Germline lookup yields CDR1 MGHRA and CDR2 YSYEKL. V dropped 0 bases and J dropped 2; count of bases not matched to a gene: 3. The CDR3 reads CASSQEPSGTTDTQYF. CDR3 DNA: TGCGCCAGCAGCCAAGAGCCTAGCGGGACCACAGATACGCAGTATTTT.

The CDR3 reads CSVEGAAGELFF. In DNA form, the CDR3 reads TGCAGCGTTGAGGGGGCGGCCGGGGAGCTGTTTTTT. The rearrangement links TRBV29-1 to TRBJ2-2, with D possibly TRBD1 on 6 matching bases. The CDR3 covers 12 residues. Germline V gives CDR1 SQVTM, CDR2 ANQGSEA. The V end lost 3 bases, the J end lost 6 bases, and 8 bases lay between the germline ends.

This clonotype was counted many times. The rearrangement links TRBV7-2 to TRBJ2-5; 11 positions agree with TRBD1. V trimming: 7 bases; J trimming: 1 base; junction bases outside the gene matches: 11. Germline V gives CDR1 SGHTA, CDR2 FQGNSA. This CDR3 comprises 17 residues. The CDR3 nucleotides read TGTGCCAGCAAGAGAGGGACAGGGGGTCCCACCCAAGAGACCCAGTACTTC. This encodes CASKRGTGGPTQETQYF.

This chain links TRBV20-1 with TRBJ2-7, with 8 bases matching TRBD1. Looked up from germline, CDR1 is DFQATT and CDR2 is SNEGSKA (reference sequence). Trimming removed 2 bases from V and 4 bases from J; junction bases left unmatched: 7. CDR3 length equals 14 residues. CDR3 bases: TGCAGTGCTAGAAACCTACAGGGGGAGTACGAGCAGTACTTC. It encodes CSARNLQGEYEQYF.

V gene TRBV7-9 combines with J gene TRBJ1-2, with 7 bases identical to TRBD1. The CDR3 runs to 15 residues. Germline V gene sequence: CDR1 SEHNR, CDR2 FQNEAQ (reference sequence). Trimming at V came to 4 bases and at J to 0 bases, leaving 5 bases not matched to a gene. The CDR3 DNA sequence: TGTGCCAGCAGCTCCGGGGGGACAGCTAACTATGGCTACACCTTC. It is translated as CASSSGGTANYGYTF.

V and J are TRBV6-1 and TRBJ2-2; the D call may be TRBD1 or TRBD2 (5 bases each). Trimming removed 6 bases at V and 7 bases at J, with 12 bases between. CDR3 size: 13 residues. Germline V gene sequence: CDR1 MNHNS, CDR2 SASEGT. CDR3 sequence: CASSPRDLGELFF. The CDR3 DNA is TGTGCCAGCAGCCCGAGGGACCTCGGGGAGCTGTTTTTT.